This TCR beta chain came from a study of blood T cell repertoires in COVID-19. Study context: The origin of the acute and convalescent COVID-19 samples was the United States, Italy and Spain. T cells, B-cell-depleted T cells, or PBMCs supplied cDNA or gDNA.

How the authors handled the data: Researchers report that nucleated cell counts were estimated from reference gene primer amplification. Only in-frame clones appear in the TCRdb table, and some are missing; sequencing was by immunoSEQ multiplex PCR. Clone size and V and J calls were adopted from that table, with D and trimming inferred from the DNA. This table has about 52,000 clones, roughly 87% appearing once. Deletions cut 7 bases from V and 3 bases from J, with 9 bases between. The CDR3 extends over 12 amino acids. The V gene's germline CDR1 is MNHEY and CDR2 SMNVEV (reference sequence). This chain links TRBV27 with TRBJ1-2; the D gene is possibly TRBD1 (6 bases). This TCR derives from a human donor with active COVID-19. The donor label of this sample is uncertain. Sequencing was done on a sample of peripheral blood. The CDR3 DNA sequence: TGTGCCAGCATATCAGGGGACTATGGCTACACCTTC. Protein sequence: CASISGDYGYTF.